The present TCR beta chain was sequenced within a study of blood T cells in healthy people across ages. PCR was performed a second time for about 7 to 11 cycles using a sample-barcoded 5' primer and a J-beta primer mix. TCRdb independently ran MiXCR on the 5' RACE reads; one entry per CDR3 protein. This repertoire shows about 680,000 distinct CDR3 sequences, more than 40% found once; its top ten account for roughly 30%. Total RNA was isolated from each sample in quantities of at least 5 micrograms. Study-level points and caveats: Without sorted subsets, naive and antigen-experienced compartments could not be conclusively compared.

Note on this clonotype: What it recognizes is unknown.

The clonotype comes from a woman aged 55-70 years in good health. Sequenced material: blood.

The CDR3 DNA reads as TGCAGTGCTAGAGATCGTACCGCCTTCTACAATGAGCAGTACTTC. Translation: CSARDRTAFYNEQYF. The chain couples TRBV20-1 to TRBJ2-7; D gene ambiguous. CDR1 is DFQATT and CDR2 is SNEGSKA in the germline V gene (reference sequence). The CDR3 is 15 amino acids. The V gene lost 0 bases and the J gene lost 7 bases, with 19 bases spanning the gap.